The clone carrying this T cell receptor beta chain was counted many times. This sample was taken from a study of T-cell memory formation after mild COVID-19. TCRdb used MiXCR to reprocess the 5' RACE reads, holding one entry per CDR3 protein. Here the sample spans about 190,000 distinct CDR3 sequences, about a sixth being singletons. This sequence originates from an adult woman who had mild COVID-19 (a few samples of this study predate the infection). Cell type and time point are not known. Source material: PBMCs or a T cell subset sorted from them (not recorded which).

DNA for the CDR3: TGTGCCTGGAGTGTTGGGACAGTCGGCAATCAGCCCCAGCATTTT. Its translation is CAWSVGTVGNQPQHF. The chain links TRBV30 to TRBJ1-5; 7 bases fit TRBD1. Unmatched junction bases numbered 4, after V lost 0 bases and J lost 2 bases. CDR3 length equals 15 residues. The germline gives CDR1 GTSNPN, CDR2 SVGIG (reference sequence).